Below, one T cell receptor (beta chain) is given with its context. The data derive from a study of T cell responses to AZD1222 COVID-19 vaccine. The CDR3 runs 15 residues. V gave up 0 bases and J gave up 7 bases, with 10 bases separating them. CDR1 MNHNY and CDR2 SVGAGI come from the germline V gene (reference sequence). Assay: immunoSEQ multiplex PCR; the TCRdb copy retains only in-frame clones and omits some. The sample has roughly 120,000 clones, approximately 90% seen once. The TCR was taken from an adult who received the AZD1222 COVID-19 vaccine. The sample consisted of peripheral blood, taken 28 days after the second AZD1222 dose. The V call is TRBV6-6, the J call TRBJ1-6; D is possibly TRBD1 (6 bases). The CDR3: CASSYSGTKNSPLHF. In DNA form, the CDR3 reads TGTGCCAGCAGTTACTCCGGGACAAAAAATTCACCCCTCCACTTT.